These 2 T cell receptor beta chains were all obtained from the same sample, sequenced in a study of OX40 agonist ivuxolimab in advanced cancers. Library creation used the immunoSEQ multiplex PCR assay. What TCRdb holds here is the immuneACCESS table cut down to in-frame rearrangements. Part of the clones is not present; checked against another copy, under half of the missing clones reflect an unresolved V gene, and the others are unexplained. The sample table records 62,000 or so clones; 86% of these occur just once. The top ten clonotypes cover roughly 1.9% of the sample. Here the sequenced sample was CD4+ or CD8+ T cells sorted from blood, taken in a trial of the OX40 agonist ivuxolimab. These receptors were taken from an adult with an advanced solid tumor such as melanoma, head and neck, liver or kidney cancer.

This rearrangement joins TRBV4-2 to TRBJ2-7; 8 bases are shared with TRBD1. Germline CDR1 and CDR2: LGHNA and YNFKEQ. The CDR3 extends over 16 amino acids. The V gene end was trimmed by 2 bases and the J gene end by 3 bases; junction bases not matched to a gene: 9. The CDR3 sequence is CASSQSRTGSLYEQYF. The CDR3 nucleotides read TGTGCCAGCAGCCAATCCCGGACAGGGAGTCTCTACGAGCAGTACTTC.

This clone came up once. The chain has TRBV9 and TRBJ2-3; the match to TRBD2 covers 7 bases. The CDR3 has 14 amino acids. The ends lost 3 bases at V and 1 base at J; junction bases unmatched: 2. CDR1 is SGDLS and CDR2 is YYNGEE in the germline V gene. Here the CDR3 DNA reads TGTGCCAGCAGCGAAAGCGGGGGCACAGATACGCAGTATTTT. Amino acid sequence: CASSESGGTDTQYF.